The T cell receptor (beta chain) described here comes from a study of T-cell reconstitution after alpha-beta-depleted transplantation in children. The study's findings and limits: Alpha-beta T cells present about two months after transplant were reported to originate from several hundred expanded graft clones. Elevated TCRbeta diversity at day 60 was traced, in some patients, to surviving recipient T cells and thymic progenitors. From newly produced T cells came most of the T-cell counts and diversity one year after transplant.

Germline CDR1 reads LGHDT; CDR2 reads YNNKEL (reference sequence). V shed 0 bases and J shed 8 bases, with 11 bases lying between them. The CDR3 totals 13 residues. This clonotype came up a few times. Its antigen remains unidentified. The TCRbeta library incorporated unique molecular identifiers. TCRdb reprocessed the PCR reads with MiXCR, giving one entry per CDR3 protein. The sample includes about 58,000 distinct CDR3 sequences, 35% to 55% of them seen just once. The TCR sequence derives from a male patient younger than 18 who had a stem cell transplant for acute lymphoblastic leukemia, so the T cells may come from the graft donor. Sample: PBMCs, mostly from graft donor cells, taken 360 days after TCRalphabeta/CD19-depleted stem cell transplant. V usage is TRBV3-1 and J usage is TRBJ2-7; D unresolved. As DNA, the CDR3 is TGTGCCAGCAGCCAAGATCTGGGAACGAAGCAGTACTTC. Encoded protein: CASSQDLGTKQYF.